These 22 T cell receptor beta chains share one sample of origin, sequenced in a study of blood T cells in healthy people across ages. For the second PCR, which ran for roughly 6 to 11 cycles, a sample-barcoded 5' primer and a J-beta primer mix were used. One entry per CDR3 protein, called by TCRdb with MiXCR from the 5' RACE reads. The table has some 930,000 distinct CDR3 sequences, around 29% seen once. These data were also filed under a second study, of T cells of mothers and their children.

Specimen: blood. The receptors were gathered from a woman aged 40 to 50 in good health.

In the case of this clonotype: The germline gene is not matched at one end of the junction; a read error may be the cause. This chain joins TRBV27 and TRBJ2-7; possibly TRBD1 or TRBD2 for D (7 bases each). The V gene's germline CDR1 is MNHEY and CDR2 SMNVEV (reference sequence). CDR3 length equals 17 residues. The CDR3 DNA reads TGTGCCAGCAGTTCCTCTACAGGGGAGGGCTTATCCTACAAGCAGTACTTC. As protein: CASSSSTGEGLSYKQYF.

The genes are TRBV7-2 and TRBJ2-1; D possibly matches TRBD1 or TRBD2 (6 bases each). Germline-derived CDR1 and CDR2 are SGHTA and FQGNSA. Trimming pared 8 bases from V and 8 bases from J, leaving 13 bases between. CDR3 size: 12 residues. The CDR3 region is CASGGGVYEQFF. CDR3 nucleotides: TGTGCCAGCGGAGGGGGTGTGTATGAGCAGTTCTTC.

This clonotype was detected ten times or more. V gene TRBV3-1 combines with J gene TRBJ1-6, with 8 positions matching TRBD1. V shed 2 bases, J shed 0 bases, and the junction held 3 bases outside the gene matches. The CDR3 sequence is 17 residues long. Per the germline V gene, CDR1 is LGHDT and CDR2 is YNNKEL (reference sequence). In DNA, the CDR3 is TGTGCCAGCAGCCAACAAGACAGGGGCTCCTATAATTCACCCCTCCACTTT. Its protein is CASSQQDRGSYNSPLHF.

The sample holds a few counts of this clonotype. The CDR3 loop is CASSPGPGRLVSQYF. CDR3 in DNA: TGTGCCAGCAGTCCCGGTCCGGGACGGCTCGTTTCTCAGTACTTC. This chain uses TRBV12-3 or TRBV12-4 with TRBJ2-5, with D perhaps assigned TRBD1 or TRBD2 (5 bases each). The CDR3 is 15 amino acids. The V gene lost 5 bases and the J gene lost 11 bases, with 24 bases spanning the gap.

This clonotype was counted at least ten times. This rearrangement joins TRBV4-3 to TRBJ2-1; TRBD2 aligns across 10 bases. The CDR3 consists of 15 residues. V lost 4 bases, J lost 1 base, and 1 base stayed unmatched. CDR1 and CDR2 (germline): LGHNA, YSLEER. The CDR3 here is CASSRSGGSYNEQFF. Here the CDR3 DNA reads TGCGCCAGCAGCCGTAGCGGGGGGTCCTACAATGAGCAGTTCTTC.

The chain combines TRBV20-1 with TRBJ2-1, with TRBD2 matching over 9 bases. V lost 6 bases to trimming and J lost 4 bases; unmatched junction nucleotides: 7. CDR1 is DFQATT and CDR2 is SNEGSKA in the germline V gene (reference sequence). The CDR3 contains 14 residues. The CDR3 is CSADLAGRYNEQFF. The CDR3 DNA sequence: TGCAGTGCCGATCTAGCGGGAAGATACAATGAGCAGTTCTTC.

This clonotype appeared many times. The chain combines TRBV2 with TRBJ2-1; no firm D call. V lost 0 bases and J lost 0, with 9 bases in between. In germline, CDR1 is SNHLY, CDR2 FYNNEI. The CDR3 is 16 amino acids. CDR3 loop: CASSEAWSPSYNEQFF. CDR3 coding DNA: TGTGCCAGCAGTGAAGCATGGAGCCCCTCCTACAATGAGCAGTTCTTC.

This sequence joins TRBV7-2 and TRBJ1-1; D remains ambiguous. The CDR3 has 16 residues. V was clipped by 0 bases and J by 7 bases, with 18 bases between them. Germline lookup yields CDR1 SGHTA and CDR2 FQGNSA. The CDR3 DNA sequence: TGTGCCAGCAGCTTAGCTTCGGTTAGGGAATCGGGTGAAGCTTTCTTT. Translated, it gives CASSLASVRESGEAFF. Supplemented by reference TRBV7-2 and TRBJ1-1, the full variable domain reads GAGVSQSPSNKVTEKGKDVELRCDPISGHTALYWYRQSLGQGLEFLIYFQGNSAPDKSGLPSDRFSAERTGGSVSTLTIQRTQQEDSAVYLCASSLASVRESGEAFFGQGTRLTVV.

In DNA form, the CDR3 reads TGCGCCAGCAGCCAAGCTAGCGGGGTTCTCCAAGAGACCCAGTACTTC. It yields the protein CASSQASGVLQETQYF. This rearrangement joins TRBV4-1 to TRBJ2-5, with 9 bases aligning to TRBD2. Per the germline V gene, CDR1 is MGHRA and CDR2 is YSYEKL. V was pared by 1 base and J by 1 base, with 4 bases of the junction left unmatched. This CDR3 comprises 16 residues.

This clonotype was counted at least ten times. The genes are TRBV28 and TRBJ2-7, with 9 bases identical to TRBD1. With V trimmed by 6 bases and J by 10 bases, 7 bases remained unmatched. Per germline, CDR1 MDHEN and CDR2 SYDVKM. This CDR3 is built from 12 residues. The CDR3 DNA reads as TGTGCCAGCAGACGTGGACAGGGGAATCAGTACTTC. Translated: CASRRGQGNQYF.

The CDR3 DNA reads TGTGCCAGCAGCCCCGGGACCCCGGTTCAGCCCCAGCATTTT. It codes for CASSPGTPVQPQHF. The gene calls are TRBV7-9 and TRBJ1-5; TRBD1 is a possible D gene (5 bases). CDR1 SEHNR and CDR2 FQNEAQ come from the germline V gene (reference sequence). V lost 5 bases to trimming and J lost 6 bases, with 14 bases between them. The CDR3 contains 14 residues.

CDR3 amino acids: CASSERGGANTGELFF. CDR3 bases: TGTGCCAGCAGTGAGCGCGGGGGGGCCAACACCGGGGAGCTGTTTTTT. V and J are TRBV6-1 and TRBJ2-2; TRBD2 matches 9 bases. The junction had 4 bases not matched to a gene; V was cut back by 3 bases and J by 2 bases. CDR1 is MNHNS and CDR2 is SASEGT in the germline V gene. The CDR3 has 16 residues.

The chain joins TRBV4-1 to TRBJ1-6; 7 bases align to TRBD1. The CDR3 totals 16 residues. CDR1 is MGHRA and CDR2 is YSYEKL in the germline V gene. Germline trimming cut 6 bases from V and 11 bases from J; bases unmatched to any gene: 16. The CDR3 nucleotides are TGCGCCAGCAGACCGGGACAGCCTCTATCGAATCCACCCCTCCACTTT. Translation gives CASRPGQPLSNPPLHF.

A note on this clonotype: Since a much larger clone is just one base distant, this may be a read error. This chain uses TRBV25-1 with TRBJ2-3, with D uncertain. Germline loops: CDR1 MGHDK, CDR2 SYGVNS. There are 14 residues in the CDR3. CDR3 residues: CASSDDTSTDTQFF. The CDR3 region has the DNA TGTGCCAGCAGTGATGACACAAGCACAGATACGCAGTTTTTT.

This clonotype was seen more than once but under ten times. V gene TRBV12-3 or TRBV12-4 combines with J gene TRBJ2-5; no clear D. CDR3 size: 15 residues. The germline V and J ends were trimmed by 7 bases and 4 bases, with 19 bases remaining between them. The CDR3 loop reads CASTNRAERGETQYF. In nucleotides, the CDR3 is TGTGCCAGCACCAACCGCGCTGAGAGAGGAGAGACCCAGTACTTC.

This chain connects TRBV6-2 or TRBV6-3 to TRBJ2-1, with unresolved D. The germline V gene encodes CDR1 MNHEY and CDR2 SVGEGT. This CDR3 region has 12 residues. The V end was cut by 6 bases, the J end by 6 bases, with 9 bases between. CDR3 amino acids: CASRAFGNEQFF. The CDR3 bases are TGTGCCAGCAGGGCGTTCGGCAATGAGCAGTTCTTC.

This clonotype was observed a handful of times. The V and J genes are TRBV7-9 and TRBJ1-5; the D gene is possibly TRBD1 (6 bases). Germline lookup yields CDR1 SEHNR and CDR2 FQNEAQ (reference sequence). The V end was cut by 4 bases, the J end by 7 bases, with 11 bases between. This CDR3 region has 13 residues. In nucleotides, the CDR3 is TGTGCCAGCAGCTCGACAGGAGGCCAGCCCCAGCATTTT. It is translated as CASSSTGGQPQHF.

The J gene is TRBJ1-1, the V gene TRBV3-1, with D uncertain. This CDR3 region has 13 residues. CDR1 and CDR2 from the germline V gene are LGHDT and YNNKEL (reference sequence). The germline V and J ends were trimmed by 4 bases and 5 bases, with 11 bases remaining between them. The CDR3 reads CASSPFHGTEAFF. Here the CDR3 DNA reads TGTGCCAGCAGCCCCTTTCATGGGACTGAAGCTTTCTTT.

The table lists this clonotype with many counts. The chain uses TRBV24-1 and TRBJ2-2; 7 bases map to TRBD1. Unmatched junction bases numbered 8, after V lost 1 base and J lost 1 base. The CDR3 extends over 18 amino acids. The germline gives CDR1 KGHDR, CDR2 SFDVKD. CDR3 loop: CATSDLSPGQLNTGELFF. As DNA, the CDR3 is TGTGCCACCAGTGATTTAAGTCCGGGACAGTTGAACACCGGGGAGCTGTTTTTT.

Only a few counts were recorded for this clonotype. The chain couples TRBV12-3 or TRBV12-4 to TRBJ1-1, with 8 positions matching TRBD1. Trimming cost V 6 bases and J 0 bases; bases outside gene matches: 6. This CDR3 contains 15 residues. As DNA, the CDR3 is TGTGCCAGCAGCAAACAGGGGGGGATGAACACTGAAGCTTTCTTT. This translates into CASSKQGGMNTEAFF.

This clonotype was picked up many times. The DNA for the CDR3 is TGTGCCAGCAGTTCTGGACGTACAGATACGCAGTATTTT. It encodes CASSSGRTDTQYF. This chain connects TRBV7-9 to TRBJ2-3, with D unresolved. The CDR3 length is 13 residues. The V end lost 6 bases, the J end lost 3 bases, and 10 bases lay between the germline ends. In germline, CDR1 is SEHNR, CDR2 FQNEAQ (reference sequence).

The chain employs TRBV5-1 and TRBJ2-5, with D tentatively TRBD1 (5 bases). Germline CDR1 SGHRS, CDR2 YFSETQ. The germline V and J ends were trimmed by 0 bases and 9 bases, with 15 bases remaining between them. The CDR3 spans 14 residues. CDR3 in amino acids: CASSLGEPTQAQYF. In nucleotides, the CDR3 is TGCGCCAGCAGCTTGGGGGAACCGACACAGGCCCAGTACTTC.